The 25 T cell receptor beta chains listed next were all sequenced from one sample in a study of CD8 T cells in ankylosing spondylitis. TCRdb re-derived calls from the 5' RACE reads in MiXCR, one entry per CDR3 protein. The sample includes some 140,000 distinct CDR3 sequences, 7% to 9% of them seen just once. The sequencing sample was made of synovial fluid, either unsorted or a sorted T cell fraction (not recorded which). Every receptor here comes from a male donor with ankylosing spondylitis.

J is TRBJ1-1 and V is TRBV2; no definite D call. Germline CDR1 and CDR2: SNHLY and FYNNEI. V was trimmed by 9 bases and J by 4 bases, leaving 9 bases between them. This CDR3 has 11 amino acids. CDR3 residues: CASIPGTEAFF. CDR3 DNA sequence: TGTGCCAGTATTCCGGGCACTGAAGCTTTCTTT.

This chain links TRBV7-2 with TRBJ1-2, with 10 bases identical to TRBD1. Germline CDR1 is SGHTA and CDR2 is FQGNSA. The V gene end was trimmed by 5 bases and the J gene end by 3 bases; junction bases not matched to a gene: 3. The CDR3 totals 14 residues. CDR3 protein: CASSPGTGDYGYTF. The CDR3 DNA sequence: TGTGCCAGCAGCCCCGGGACAGGGGACTATGGCTACACCTTC.

The table lists this clonotype with many counts. The V call is TRBV20-1, the J call TRBJ2-5, with a tentative D call TRBD1 (6 bases). The germline V gene encodes CDR1 DFQATT and CDR2 SNEGSKA (reference sequence). The CDR3 covers 13 residues. V lost 6 bases to trimming and J lost 5 bases, with 16 bases between them. CDR3 nucleotide sequence: TGCAGTGCCAGGGGAGCGCATGGGGAGACCCAGTACTTC. Translating gives CSARGAHGETQYF.

The chain employs TRBV5-1 and TRBJ1-4; 8 bases map to TRBD1. Germline V gene lookup returns CDR1 SGHRS and CDR2 YFSETQ. The trim removed 3 bases at V and 7 bases at J, leaving 8 bases unmatched. The CDR3 is 15 amino acids. The CDR3 DNA reads as TGCGCCAGCAGCTCACGGACAGGGTCAGGTGAAAAACTGTTTTTT. Its translation: CASSSRTGSGEKLFF.

This clonotype was seen only a few times. The V call is TRBV18, the J call TRBJ1-5, with TRBD1 as a possible D gene (6 bases). Trimming cost V 0 bases and J 6 bases, with 18 bases left between them. Germline V gene lookup returns CDR1 KGHSH and CDR2 LQKENI. The CDR3 is 17 residues long. CDR3 in DNA: TGTGCCAGCTCACCACCGGGCAGGGGAGGATCAATTCAGCCCCAGCATTTT. Amino acids: CASSPPGRGGSIQPQHF.

There are many counts of this clonotype. This sequence joins TRBV2 and TRBJ2-6; D not resolved. This CDR3 is 14 amino acids long. Trimming shortened V by 4 bases and J by 1 base, and 5 bases separated the two germline ends. The germline gives CDR1 SNHLY, CDR2 FYNNEI. The CDR3 protein is CASSGGSGANVLTF. The CDR3 DNA reads as TGTGCCAGCAGTGGGGGTTCTGGGGCCAACGTCCTGACTTTC.

This clonotype was observed at least ten times. The rearrangement links TRBV20-1 to TRBJ1-2; no clear D. V was shortened by 0 bases and J by 4 bases, with 12 bases between the two germline ends. Germline CDR1 and CDR2: DFQATT and SNEGSKA (reference sequence). The CDR3 contains 14 residues. For the CDR3, the DNA is TGCAGTGCTAGAGATCAGTGGTACCTCTATGGCTACACCTTC. It encodes CSARDQWYLYGYTF.

There are many counts of this clonotype. This chain connects TRBV6-1 to TRBJ1-6, with a tentative D call TRBD1 (5 bases). Looked up from germline, CDR1 is MNHNS and CDR2 is SASEGT. The CDR3 has 14 amino acids. Trimming shortened V by 5 bases and J by 10 bases, and 15 bases separated the two germline ends. CDR3 in amino acids: CASSRRQIESPLHF. The CDR3, as DNA: TGTGCCAGCAGTCGTCGACAGATTGAATCACCCCTCCACTTT.

This clonotype was recorded a few times. The V call is TRBV28, the J call TRBJ2-3, with TRBD1 identical over 7 bases. The CDR3 runs 15 residues. V lost 4 bases and J lost 6; bases outside the gene matches: 10. The germline gives CDR1 MDHEN, CDR2 SYDVKM. CDR3 loop: CASSSVEGAKDTQYF. The DNA of the CDR3 is TGTGCCAGCAGTTCAGTTGAGGGGGCAAAGGATACGCAGTATTTT.

This clonotype has a count of ten or more. The V gene is TRBV7-9, the J gene TRBJ2-7, with 7 nucleotides matching TRBD1. V lost 3 bases, J lost 3 bases, and 2 bases stayed unmatched. Germline CDR1 and CDR2: SEHNR and FQNEAQ (reference sequence). CDR3 length equals 13 residues. The CDR3 spells CASSFRDSYEQYF. CDR3 bases: TGTGCCAGCAGCTTCCGGGACAGCTACGAGCAGTACTTC.

As DNA, the CDR3 is TGTGCCAGCAGCACAGGGACAGTATCCTACAATGAGCAGTTCTTC. Its protein is CASSTGTVSYNEQFF. This chain joins TRBV7-2 and TRBJ2-1, with 7 bases matching TRBD1. There are 15 residues in the CDR3. With V trimmed by 5 bases and J by 1 base, 5 bases remained unmatched. Germline CDR1 is SGHTA and CDR2 is FQGNSA. Variable domain in full (rest from reference TRBV7-2 and TRBJ2-1): GAGVSQSPSNKVTEKGKDVELRCDPISGHTALYWYRQSLGQGLEFLIYFQGNSAPDKSGLPSDRFSAERTGGSVSTLTIQRTQQEDSAVYLCASSTGTVSYNEQFFGPGTRLTVL.

This clonotype was seen at least ten times. V gene TRBV12-3 or TRBV12-4 combines with J gene TRBJ2-1; TRBD1 agrees at 9 bases. The CDR3 totals 14 residues. Losses at the gene ends were 6 bases for V and 7 bases for J; bases not matched to a gene: 7. As DNA, the CDR3 is TGTGCCAGCAGGGGGGACAGGGATTGGAATGAGCAGTTCTTC. Translation gives CASRGDRDWNEQFF.

This clonotype came up many times. Germline and junction disagree at one end, which may indicate a read error. V and J are TRBV3-1 and TRBJ1-1; TRBD1 matches at 8 bases. CDR3 length: 13 residues. Germline loops: CDR1 LGHDT, CDR2 YNNKEL (reference sequence). Here the CDR3 DNA reads TGCGCCAGCAGCTTGACAGGGGAGACTGAAGCTTTCTTT. Translated: CASSLTGETEAFF.

This clonotype has only a few counts. The J gene is TRBJ2-3, the V gene TRBV25-1; D is unresolved. The CDR3 has 13 residues. In germline, CDR1 is MGHDK, CDR2 SYGVNS. Trimming removed 5 bases from V and 4 bases from J, with 10 bases in between. The CDR3 DNA sequence: TGTGCCAGCAGTCCCTATGCATCAGATACGCAGTATTTT. Residues: CASSPYASDTQYF.

This chain links TRBV20-1 with TRBJ2-1, with 16 bases identical to TRBD2. CDR3 length: 15 amino acids. CDR1 and CDR2 from the germline V gene are DFQATT and SNEGSKA (reference sequence). The J segment lost 7 bases and the V segment lost 4 bases, leaving 4 bases of the junction unmatched. The CDR3 nucleotides are TGCAGTGCTATTAAGGGACTAGCGGGAGGGAATGAGCAGTTCTTC. Protein sequence: CSAIKGLAGGNEQFF.

This clonotype was detected only a few times. The chain combines TRBV5-1 with TRBJ2-2, with 7 bases that match TRBD1. The CDR3 runs to 16 residues. Germline V gene lookup returns CDR1 SGHRS and CDR2 YFSETQ. The J segment lost 0 bases and the V segment lost 4 bases, leaving 6 bases of the junction unmatched. The DNA of the CDR3 is TGCGCCAGCAGCAGACAGGGATCCGCGAACACCGGGGAGCTGTTTTTT. This encodes CASSRQGSANTGELFF.

This clonotype was counted between two and nine times. This chain uses TRBV5-1 with TRBJ2-2; D possibly matches TRBD1 or TRBD2 (5 bases each). Germline assignment: CDR1 SGHRS and CDR2 YFSETQ. The CDR3 extends over 16 amino acids. The ends were cut back, 1 base at V and 10 bases at J, with 20 bases in the middle. CDR3 region: CASSLYRGADIKELFF. In nucleotides, the CDR3 is TGCGCCAGCAGCTTGTATCGAGGGGCGGACATCAAGGAGCTGTTTTTT.

This clonotype was detected only a few times. The J gene is TRBJ1-1, the V gene TRBV5-1, with 8 bases aligning to TRBD1. The germline gives CDR1 SGHRS, CDR2 YFSETQ. Trimming removed 5 bases from V and 1 base from J; junction bases left unmatched: 4. The CDR3 is 14 residues long. In DNA form, the CDR3 reads TGCGCCAGCAGGTGGACAGGGACGAACACTGAAGCTTTCTTT. Translated, it gives CASRWTGTNTEAFF.

This clonotype has at least ten counts. The chain uses TRBV5-1 and TRBJ2-7; D might be TRBD2 (6 bases). The CDR3 sequence is 14 residues long. Germline V CDR1 and CDR2: SGHRS, YFSETQ. V was shortened by 4 bases and J by 2 bases, with 13 bases between the two germline ends. CDR3 nucleotide sequence: TGCGCCAGCAGCCCATCGGCGGGGACCTACGAGCAGTACTTC. Protein sequence: CASSPSAGTYEQYF.

This clonotype was counted at least ten times. This chain links TRBV7-2 with TRBJ1-2; D gene uncertain. Per germline, CDR1 SGHTA and CDR2 FQGNSA. V lost 2 bases, J lost 8 bases, and 12 bases lay in between. This CDR3 spans 13 amino acids. The CDR3, as DNA: TGTGCCAGCAGCTTAAAAGGAGGTCCCGGCTACACCTTC. As protein: CASSLKGGPGYTF. The variable domain in full, completed from reference TRBV7-2 and TRBJ1-2, reads GAGVSQSPSNKVTEKGKDVELRCDPISGHTALYWYRQSLGQGLEFLIYFQGNSAPDKSGLPSDRFSAERTGGSVSTLTIQRTQQEDSAVYLCASSLKGGPGYTFGSGTRLTVV.

This clonotype has ten or more counts. A read error may produce the germline difference seen at one junction end. The chain combines TRBV7-7 with TRBJ2-7; D not certain. Looked up from germline, CDR1 is SSHAT and CDR2 is FNYEAQ (reference sequence). The CDR3 runs to 13 residues. CDR3 DNA sequence: TGTGCTAGCAGCTTAGGCAGACCCTACGAGCAGTACTTC. Residues: CASSLGRPYEQYF.

This clonotype appeared many times. The chain has TRBV11-2 and TRBJ1-6; 9 bases map to TRBD1. Germline V gives CDR1 SGHAT, CDR2 FQNNGV. The J segment lost 5 bases and the V segment lost 1 base, leaving 0 bases of the junction unmatched. CDR3 size: 15 residues. This CDR3 reads CASSLGQGDNSPLHF. CDR3 bases: TGTGCCAGCAGCTTAGGACAGGGGGATAATTCACCCCTCCACTTT.

In this sample, this clonotype turned up many times. V and J are TRBV20-1 and TRBJ2-7, with no clear D. From germline, CDR1 is DFQATT and CDR2 SNEGSKA (reference sequence). There are 12 residues in the CDR3. V gave up 3 bases and J gave up 2 bases, with 8 bases separating them. The CDR3 is CSASRQPYEQYF. DNA of the CDR3: TGCAGTGCTAGTAGGCAGCCCTACGAGCAGTACTTC.

This clonotype was observed many times. V gene TRBV20-1 combines with J gene TRBJ2-1, with 9 bases identical to TRBD2. V gave up 3 bases and J gave up 5 bases; unmatched junction bases: 8. The CDR3 extends over 15 amino acids. Looked up from germline, CDR1 is DFQATT and CDR2 is SNEGSKA (reference sequence). As DNA, the CDR3 is TGCAGTGCTAGCGGGGCGGGAGGGTTCCACAATGAGCAGTTCTTC. This encodes CSASGAGGFHNEQFF.

The CDR3 DNA is TGTGCCATCACCGAGGACAGCACAGATACGCAGCATTTT. Protein: CAITEDSTDTQHF. The chain employs TRBV10-3 and TRBJ2-3, with D tentatively TRBD1 (6 bases). The DNA end is more similar to TRBJ1-5, so the J call may be wrong. Germline assignment: CDR1 ENHRY and CDR2 SYGVKD. The CDR3 covers 13 residues.